The entry below describes one T cell receptor beta chain. Using immunoSEQ multiplex PCR, the repertoire was profiled, and TCRdb retains in-frame clones only, with some absent. In the table there are some 400,000 clones, roughly 91% of which are singletons. These data belong to a study of blood T cell repertoires in COVID-19. Trimming removed 7 bases from V and 2 bases from J, with 12 bases in between. Looked up from germline, CDR1 is KGHDR and CDR2 is SFDVKD. CDR3 length: 14 amino acids. Participants were aged about 18 to 95 years, lived in under 25 US areas, and enrolled virtually. Cohort placement rested on clinical history that participants reported themselves. Cohort 3 donors were reported recovered after two negative PCRs, clearance, or symptom resolution.

The sequenced sample was PBMCs or T cells enriched from blood (not recorded which). The sequence was obtained from a young woman who had recovered from COVID-19. This sequence joins TRBV24-1 and TRBJ2-3; a possible D gene is TRBD1 (6 bases). CDR3 nucleotides: TGTGCCACCAGGGGCAGGGGAGTCACAGATACGCAGTATTTT. Translated, it gives CATRGRGVTDTQYF.